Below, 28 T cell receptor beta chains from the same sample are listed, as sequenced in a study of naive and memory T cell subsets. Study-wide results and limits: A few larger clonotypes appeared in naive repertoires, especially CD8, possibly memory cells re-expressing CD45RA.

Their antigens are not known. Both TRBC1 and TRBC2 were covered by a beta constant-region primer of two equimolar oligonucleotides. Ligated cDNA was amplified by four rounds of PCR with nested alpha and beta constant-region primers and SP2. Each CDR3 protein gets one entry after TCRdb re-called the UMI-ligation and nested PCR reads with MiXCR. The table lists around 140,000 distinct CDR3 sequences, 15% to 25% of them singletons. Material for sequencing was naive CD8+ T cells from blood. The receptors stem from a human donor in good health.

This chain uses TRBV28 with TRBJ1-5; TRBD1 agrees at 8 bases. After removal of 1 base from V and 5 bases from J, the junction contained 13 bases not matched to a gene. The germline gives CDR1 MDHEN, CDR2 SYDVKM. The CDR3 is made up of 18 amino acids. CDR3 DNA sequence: TGTGCCAGCAGTTTATATCTTAACCGGGACAGGACCCATCAGCCCCAGCATTTT. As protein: CASSLYLNRDRTHQPQHF.

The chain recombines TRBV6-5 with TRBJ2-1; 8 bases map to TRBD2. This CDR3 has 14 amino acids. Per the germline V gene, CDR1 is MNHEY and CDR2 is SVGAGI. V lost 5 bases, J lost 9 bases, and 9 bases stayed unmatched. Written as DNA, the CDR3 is TGTGCCAGCAGTGCCCTGGTGCGGGAGGCTGAGCAGTTCTTC. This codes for CASSALVREAEQFF.

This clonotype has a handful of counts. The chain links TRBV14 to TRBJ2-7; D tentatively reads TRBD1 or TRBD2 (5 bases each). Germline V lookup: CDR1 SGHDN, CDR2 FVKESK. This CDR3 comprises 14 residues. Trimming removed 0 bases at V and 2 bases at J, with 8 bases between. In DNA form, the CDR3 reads TGTGCCAGCAGCCAAGATATGGGGGCCTACGAGCAGTACTTC. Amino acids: CASSQDMGAYEQYF.

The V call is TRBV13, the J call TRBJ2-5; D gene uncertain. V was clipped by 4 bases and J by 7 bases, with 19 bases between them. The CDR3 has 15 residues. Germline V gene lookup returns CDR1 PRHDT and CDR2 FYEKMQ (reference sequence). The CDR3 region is CASSYTKAGLGTQYF. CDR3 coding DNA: TGTGCCAGCAGCTACACAAAGGCAGGCCTAGGGACCCAGTACTTC.

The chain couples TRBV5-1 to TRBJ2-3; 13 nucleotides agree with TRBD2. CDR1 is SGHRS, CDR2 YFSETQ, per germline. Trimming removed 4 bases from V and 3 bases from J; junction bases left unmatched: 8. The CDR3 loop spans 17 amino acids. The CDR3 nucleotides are TGCGCCAGCAGCCCTCGACTAGCGGGAGGTTTGACAGATACGCAGTATTTT. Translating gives CASSPRLAGGLTDTQYF.

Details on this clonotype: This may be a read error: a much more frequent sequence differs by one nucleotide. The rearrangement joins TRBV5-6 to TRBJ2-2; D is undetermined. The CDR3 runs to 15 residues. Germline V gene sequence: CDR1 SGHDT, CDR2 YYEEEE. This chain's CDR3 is CASSLGPYNTVELFF. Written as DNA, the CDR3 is TGTGCCAGCAGCTTGGGACCCTATAACACCGTGGAGCTGTTTTTT.

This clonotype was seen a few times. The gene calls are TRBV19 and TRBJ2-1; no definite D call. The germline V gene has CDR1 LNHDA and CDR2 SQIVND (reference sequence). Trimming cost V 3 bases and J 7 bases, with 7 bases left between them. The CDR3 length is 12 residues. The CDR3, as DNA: TGTGCCAGTAGTATTATCGGGAATGAGCAGTTCTTC. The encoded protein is CASSIIGNEQFF.

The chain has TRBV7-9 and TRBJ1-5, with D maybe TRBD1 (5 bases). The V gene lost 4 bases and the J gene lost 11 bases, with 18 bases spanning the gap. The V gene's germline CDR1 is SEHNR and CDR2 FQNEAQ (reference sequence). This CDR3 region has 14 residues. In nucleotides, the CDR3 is TGTGCCAGCAGCTCCCGGGAGGGACCGGGGACCCAGCATTTT. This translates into CASSSREGPGTQHF.

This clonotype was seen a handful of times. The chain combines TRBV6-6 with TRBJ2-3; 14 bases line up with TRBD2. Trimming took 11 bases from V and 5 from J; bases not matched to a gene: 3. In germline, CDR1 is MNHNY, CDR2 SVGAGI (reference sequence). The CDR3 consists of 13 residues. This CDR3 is CAGTSGSLDTQYF. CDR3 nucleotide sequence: TGTGCCGGGACTAGCGGGAGTTTAGATACGCAGTATTTT.

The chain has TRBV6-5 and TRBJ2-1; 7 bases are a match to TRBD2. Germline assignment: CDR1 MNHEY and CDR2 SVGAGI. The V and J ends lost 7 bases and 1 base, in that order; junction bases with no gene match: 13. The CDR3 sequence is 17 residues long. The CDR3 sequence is CASTTLASGDSYNEQFF. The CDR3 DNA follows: TGTGCCAGCACTACCCTGGCTAGCGGAGATTCCTACAATGAGCAGTTCTTC.

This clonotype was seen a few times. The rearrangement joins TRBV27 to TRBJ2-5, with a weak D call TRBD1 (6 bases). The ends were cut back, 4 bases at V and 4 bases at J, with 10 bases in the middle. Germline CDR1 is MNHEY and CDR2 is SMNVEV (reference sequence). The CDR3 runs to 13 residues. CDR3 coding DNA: TGTGCCAGCAGTTCCCAGGGGCGAGAGACCCAGTACTTC. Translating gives CASSSQGRETQYF.

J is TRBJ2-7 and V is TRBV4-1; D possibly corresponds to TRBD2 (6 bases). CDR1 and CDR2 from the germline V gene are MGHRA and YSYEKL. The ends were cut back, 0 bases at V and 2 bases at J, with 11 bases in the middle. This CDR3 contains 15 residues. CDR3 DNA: TGCGCCAGCAGCCAAGATGCGGGAAGAGCCTACGAGCAGTACTTC. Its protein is CASSQDAGRAYEQYF.

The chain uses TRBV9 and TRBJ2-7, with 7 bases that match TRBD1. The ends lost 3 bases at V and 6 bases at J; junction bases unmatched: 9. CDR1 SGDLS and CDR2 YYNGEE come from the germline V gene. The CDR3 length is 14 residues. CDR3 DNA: TGTGCCAGCAGCGGCCGGGACAGTGAAATCGAGCAGTACTTC. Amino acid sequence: CASSGRDSEIEQYF.

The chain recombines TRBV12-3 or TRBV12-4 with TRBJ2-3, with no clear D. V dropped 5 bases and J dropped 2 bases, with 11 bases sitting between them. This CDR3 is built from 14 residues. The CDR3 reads CASSPTEFTDTQYF. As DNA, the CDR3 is TGTGCCAGCAGTCCGACGGAATTCACAGATACGCAGTATTTT.

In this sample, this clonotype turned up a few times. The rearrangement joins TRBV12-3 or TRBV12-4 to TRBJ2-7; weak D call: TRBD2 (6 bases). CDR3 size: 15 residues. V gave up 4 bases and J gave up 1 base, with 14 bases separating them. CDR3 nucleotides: TGTGCCAGCAGTTCGGCCGGGACTGGATCCTACGAGCAGTACTTC. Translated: CASSSAGTGSYEQYF.

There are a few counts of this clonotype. The chain's CDR3 is CASSKGPEAFF. The DNA of the CDR3 is TGTGCCAGCAGTAAGGGGCCTGAAGCTTTCTTT. The J gene is TRBJ1-1, the V gene TRBV6-1, with D tentatively TRBD1 (5 bases). Looked up from germline, CDR1 is MNHNS and CDR2 is SASEGT. The CDR3 spans 11 residues. V was trimmed by 5 bases and J by 6 bases, leaving 7 bases between them.

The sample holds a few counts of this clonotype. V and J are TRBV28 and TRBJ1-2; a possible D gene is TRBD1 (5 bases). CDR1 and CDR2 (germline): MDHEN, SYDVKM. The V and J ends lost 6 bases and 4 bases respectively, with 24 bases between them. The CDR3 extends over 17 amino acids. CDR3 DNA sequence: TGTGCCAGCAGCTCTGGGGCCTCCCAACCCTGGTCCTATGGCTACACCTTC. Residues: CASSSGASQPWSYGYTF.

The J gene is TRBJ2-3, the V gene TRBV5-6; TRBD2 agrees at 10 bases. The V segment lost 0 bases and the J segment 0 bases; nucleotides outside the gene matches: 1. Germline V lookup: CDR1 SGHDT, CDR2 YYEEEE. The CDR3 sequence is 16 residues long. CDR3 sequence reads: CASSLELAGSTDTQYF. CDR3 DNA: TGTGCCAGCAGCTTGGAACTAGCGGGAAGCACAGATACGCAGTATTTT.

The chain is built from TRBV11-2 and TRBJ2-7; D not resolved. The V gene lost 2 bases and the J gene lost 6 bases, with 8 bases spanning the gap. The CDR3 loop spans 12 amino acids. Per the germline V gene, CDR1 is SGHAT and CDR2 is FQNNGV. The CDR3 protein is CASSLMTREQYF. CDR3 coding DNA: TGTGCCAGCAGCTTAATGACGCGCGAGCAGTACTTC.

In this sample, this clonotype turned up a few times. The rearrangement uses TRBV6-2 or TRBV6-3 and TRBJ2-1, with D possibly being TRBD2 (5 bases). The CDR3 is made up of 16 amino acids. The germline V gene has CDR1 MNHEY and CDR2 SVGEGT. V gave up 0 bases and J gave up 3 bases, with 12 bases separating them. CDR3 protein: CASSYSNVGVYNEQFF. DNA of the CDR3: TGTGCCAGCAGTTACTCGAACGTCGGGGTCTACAATGAGCAGTTCTTC.

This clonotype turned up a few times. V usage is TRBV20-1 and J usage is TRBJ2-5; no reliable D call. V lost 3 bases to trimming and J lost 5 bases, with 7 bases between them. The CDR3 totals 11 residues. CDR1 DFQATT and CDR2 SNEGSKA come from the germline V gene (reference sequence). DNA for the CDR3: TGCAGTGCTAGCCAAGGGGAGACCCAGTACTTC. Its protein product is CSASQGETQYF.

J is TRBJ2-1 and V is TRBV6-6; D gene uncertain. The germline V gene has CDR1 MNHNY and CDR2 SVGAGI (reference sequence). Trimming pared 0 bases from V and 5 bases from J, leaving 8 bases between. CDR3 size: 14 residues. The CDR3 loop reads CASSYSQWDNEQFF. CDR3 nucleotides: TGTGCCAGCAGTTACTCGCAATGGGACAATGAGCAGTTCTTC.

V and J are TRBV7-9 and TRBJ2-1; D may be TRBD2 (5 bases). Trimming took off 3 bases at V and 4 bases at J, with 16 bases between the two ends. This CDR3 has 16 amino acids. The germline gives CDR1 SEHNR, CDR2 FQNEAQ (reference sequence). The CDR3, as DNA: TGTGCCAGCAGCTTTAGCGTAGGAGACCCGTACAATGAGCAGTTCTTC. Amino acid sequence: CASSFSVGDPYNEQFF.

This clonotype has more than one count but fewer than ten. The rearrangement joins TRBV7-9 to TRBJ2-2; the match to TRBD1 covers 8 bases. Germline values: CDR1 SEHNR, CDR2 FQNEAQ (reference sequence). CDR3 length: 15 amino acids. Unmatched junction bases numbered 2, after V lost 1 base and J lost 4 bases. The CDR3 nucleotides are TGTGCCAGCAGCTTAGACAGGGGGAGCACCGGGGAGCTGTTTTTT. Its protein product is CASSLDRGSTGELFF.

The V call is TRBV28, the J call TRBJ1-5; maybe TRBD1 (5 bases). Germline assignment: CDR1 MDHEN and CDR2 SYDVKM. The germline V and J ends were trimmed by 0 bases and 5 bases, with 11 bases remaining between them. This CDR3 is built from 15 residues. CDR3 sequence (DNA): TGTGCCAGCAGTTTATGGGCAGGGAATGATCAGCCCCAGCATTTT. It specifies CASSLWAGNDQPQHF.

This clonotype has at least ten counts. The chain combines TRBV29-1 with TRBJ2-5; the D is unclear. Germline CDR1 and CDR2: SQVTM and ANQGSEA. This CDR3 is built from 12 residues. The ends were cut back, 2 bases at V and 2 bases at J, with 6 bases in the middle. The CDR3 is CSVELAQETQYF. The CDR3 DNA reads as TGCAGCGTTGAATTAGCTCAAGAGACCCAGTACTTC. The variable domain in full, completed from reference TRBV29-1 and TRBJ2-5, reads SAVISQKPSRDICQRGTSLTIQCQVDSQVTMMFWYRQQPGQSLTLIATANQGSEATYESGFVIDKFPISRPNLTFSTLTVSNMSPEDSSIYLCSVELAQETQYFGPGTRLLVL.

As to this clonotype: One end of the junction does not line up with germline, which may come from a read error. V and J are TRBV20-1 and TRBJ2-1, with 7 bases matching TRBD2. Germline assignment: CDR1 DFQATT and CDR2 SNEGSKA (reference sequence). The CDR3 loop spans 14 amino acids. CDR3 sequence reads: CSAGDGRLGDEQFF. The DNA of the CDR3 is TGCAGTGCTGGAGACGGGAGGTTGGGGGATGAGCAGTTCTTC.

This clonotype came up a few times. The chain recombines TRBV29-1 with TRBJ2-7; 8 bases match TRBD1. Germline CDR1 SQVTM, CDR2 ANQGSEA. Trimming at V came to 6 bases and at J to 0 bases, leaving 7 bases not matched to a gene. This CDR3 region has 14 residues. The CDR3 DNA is TGCAGCGTCCACGGACAGGGAAGCTCCTACGAGCAGTACTTC. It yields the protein CSVHGQGSSYEQYF.